The source of this TCR beta chain is a study of control samples from healthy donors and cancer patients. Clones were read by immunoSEQ multiplex PCR, and TCRdb kept only the in-frame ones, dropping some. The sample carries about 120,000 clones, more than 70% recorded once. Sample: blood. This receptor was taken from a woman in her seventies in good health.

CDR3 nucleotide sequence: TGTGCAAGTCGCTTAGTCCCGCGGACAGGGATAGGTGGCAATCAGCCCCAGCATTTT. It encodes CASRLVPRTGIGGNQPQHF. The chain couples TRBV12-2 to TRBJ1-5; the listed D gene, TRBD1, was not tested against the DNA. TRBV12-2 is shown as a pseudogene. CDR3 length: 19 amino acids.